Presented here are 6 T cell receptor beta chains from one specimen sequenced in a study of blood T cell repertoires in COVID-19. Data came from immunoSEQ multiplex PCR; TCRdb stores just in-frame clones and leaves some out. The sample gives some 150,000 clones, just under 85% of which show up once; about 31% is in the top ten. Specimen: peripheral blood. The receptors derive from a woman in her fifties or sixties with acute or convalescent COVID-19.

The chain combines TRBV7-2 with TRBJ1-1; a possible D gene is TRBD1 (5 bases). In germline, CDR1 is SGHTA, CDR2 FQGNSA. With 1 base removed from V and 3 bases from J, the gap between germline ends came to 6 bases. CDR3 length equals 13 residues. The CDR3: CASSLVTDTEAFF. The CDR3 bases are TGTGCCAGCAGCTTAGTGACAGACACTGAAGCTTTCTTT.

The chain employs TRBV12-3 or TRBV12-4 and TRBJ1-3; D may be TRBD1 (6 bases). The CDR3 is 13 amino acids. V lost 5 bases and J lost 4, with 9 bases in between. CDR3 amino acids: CASSTGSGNTIYF. In DNA form, the CDR3 reads TGTGCCAGCAGTACAGGGAGCGGAAACACCATATATTTT.

This chain uses TRBV6-6 with TRBJ2-7; D gene ambiguous. The CDR3 is 12 amino acids. Between the trimmed V and J ends, which lost 8 bases and 5 bases, there was a span of 13 bases. Germline assignment: CDR1 MNHNY and CDR2 SVGAGI (reference sequence). CDR3 sequence (DNA): TGTGCCAGCGTAGGAAGACGGGACGAGCAGTACTTC. Translated: CASVGRRDEQYF.

The V call is TRBV11-2, the J call TRBJ2-1, with 9 bases aligning to TRBD1. Germline lookup yields CDR1 SGHAT and CDR2 FQNNGV. Trimming cost V 2 bases and J 4 bases; bases outside gene matches: 3. CDR3 size: 15 residues. The CDR3 is CASSLTGGKYNEQFF. CDR3 in DNA: TGTGCCAGCAGCTTAACAGGGGGCAAGTACAATGAGCAGTTCTTC.

This clone was observed a few times. The genes are TRBV28 and TRBJ2-3, with 7 nucleotides matching TRBD1. This CDR3 spans 14 amino acids. The V gene end was trimmed by 5 bases and the J gene end by 1 base; junction bases not matched to a gene: 3. The germline gives CDR1 MDHEN, CDR2 SYDVKM. CDR3 bases: TGTGCCAGCAGTGTAACAGGGGGCACAGATACGCAGTATTTT. Translation: CASSVTGGTDTQYF. Full variable domain (outside the CDR3, taken from reference TRBV28 and TRBJ2-3): DVKVTQSSRYLVKRTGEKVFLECVQDMDHENMFWYRQDPGLGLRLIYFSYDVKMKEKGDIPEGYSVSREKKERFSLILESASTNQTSMYLCASSVTGGTDTQYFGPGTRLTVL.

The V call is TRBV7-2, the J call TRBJ2-7; 7 bases are shared with TRBD1. Germline V gene data show CDR1 as SGHTA and CDR2 as FQGNSA. This CDR3 region has 14 residues. V lost 5 bases and J lost 1; bases outside the gene matches: 5. The CDR3 bases are TGTGCCAGCAGCCCGAACAGGGGATCCTACGAGCAGTACTTC. Translated: CASSPNRGSYEQYF.